Following are 2 T cell receptor beta chains from one sample sequenced in a study of T cell responses to AZD1222 COVID-19 vaccine. Sequenced by immunoSEQ multiplex PCR; TCRdb stores in-frame clones only, minus some. This sample contains 150,000 or so clones. The specimen was peripheral blood. Receptors originate from an adult in good health.

In DNA form, the CDR3 reads TGTGCCAGCACAGGGGGCGCGGGAGAGACCCAGTACTTC. This sequence encodes CASTGGAGETQYF. V and J are TRBV7-2 and TRBJ2-5; 8 positions agree with TRBD1. This CDR3 is built from 13 residues. With V trimmed by 7 bases and J by 4 bases, 5 bases remained unmatched. The germline V gene has CDR1 SGHTA and CDR2 FQGNSA.

The chain recombines TRBV28 with TRBJ1-1, with 8 bases matching TRBD1. Germline V CDR1 and CDR2: MDHEN, SYDVKM. The junction had 8 bases not matched to a gene; V was cut back by 6 bases and J by 5 bases. This CDR3 is built from 14 residues. The CDR3 here is CASSLDRVGTEAFF. The CDR3, as DNA: TGTGCCAGCAGCTTGGACAGGGTTGGAACTGAAGCTTTCTTT.